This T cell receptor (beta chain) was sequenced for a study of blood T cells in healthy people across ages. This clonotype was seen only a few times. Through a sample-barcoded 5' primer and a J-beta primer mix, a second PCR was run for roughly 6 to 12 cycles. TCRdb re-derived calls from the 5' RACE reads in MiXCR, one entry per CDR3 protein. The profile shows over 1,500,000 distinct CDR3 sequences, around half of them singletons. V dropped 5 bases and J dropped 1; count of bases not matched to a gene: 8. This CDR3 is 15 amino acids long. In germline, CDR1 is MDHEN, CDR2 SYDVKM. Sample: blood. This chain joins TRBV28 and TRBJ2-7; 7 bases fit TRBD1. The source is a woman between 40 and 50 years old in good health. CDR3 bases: TGTGCCAGCAGTCTACAGGGGTCCTCTTCCTACGAGCAGTACTTC. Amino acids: CASSLQGSSSYEQYF.